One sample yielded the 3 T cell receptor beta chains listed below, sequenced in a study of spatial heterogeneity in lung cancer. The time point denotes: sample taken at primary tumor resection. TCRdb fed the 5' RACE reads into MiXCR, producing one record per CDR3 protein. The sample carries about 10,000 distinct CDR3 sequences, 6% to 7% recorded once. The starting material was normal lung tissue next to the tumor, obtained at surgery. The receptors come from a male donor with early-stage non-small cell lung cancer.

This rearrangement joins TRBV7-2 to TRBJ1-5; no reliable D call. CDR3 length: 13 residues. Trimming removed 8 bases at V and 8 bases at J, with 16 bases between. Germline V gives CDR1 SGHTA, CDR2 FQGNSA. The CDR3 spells CASAASTMEPQHF. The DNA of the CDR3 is TGTGCCAGCGCCGCATCCACTATGGAGCCCCAGCATTTT.

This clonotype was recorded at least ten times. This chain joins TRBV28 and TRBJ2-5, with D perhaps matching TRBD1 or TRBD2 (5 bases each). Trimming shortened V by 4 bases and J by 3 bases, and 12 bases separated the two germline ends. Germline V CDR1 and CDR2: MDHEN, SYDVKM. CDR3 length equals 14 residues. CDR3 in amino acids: CASSSGTLKETQYF. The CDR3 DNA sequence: TGTGCCAGCAGTTCCGGGACCCTGAAAGAGACCCAGTACTTC. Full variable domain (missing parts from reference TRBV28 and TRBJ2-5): DVKVTQSSRYLVKRTGEKVFLECVQDMDHENMFWYRQDPGLGLRLIYFSYDVKMKEKGDIPEGYSVSREKKERFSLILESASTNQTSMYLCASSSGTLKETQYFGPGTRLLVL.

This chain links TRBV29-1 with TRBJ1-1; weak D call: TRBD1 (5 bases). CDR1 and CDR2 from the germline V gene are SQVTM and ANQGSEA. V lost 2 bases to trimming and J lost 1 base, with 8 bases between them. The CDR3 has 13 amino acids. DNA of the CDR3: TGCAGCGTTGAAAAGGGACCGAACACTGAAGCTTTCTTT. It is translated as CSVEKGPNTEAFF.